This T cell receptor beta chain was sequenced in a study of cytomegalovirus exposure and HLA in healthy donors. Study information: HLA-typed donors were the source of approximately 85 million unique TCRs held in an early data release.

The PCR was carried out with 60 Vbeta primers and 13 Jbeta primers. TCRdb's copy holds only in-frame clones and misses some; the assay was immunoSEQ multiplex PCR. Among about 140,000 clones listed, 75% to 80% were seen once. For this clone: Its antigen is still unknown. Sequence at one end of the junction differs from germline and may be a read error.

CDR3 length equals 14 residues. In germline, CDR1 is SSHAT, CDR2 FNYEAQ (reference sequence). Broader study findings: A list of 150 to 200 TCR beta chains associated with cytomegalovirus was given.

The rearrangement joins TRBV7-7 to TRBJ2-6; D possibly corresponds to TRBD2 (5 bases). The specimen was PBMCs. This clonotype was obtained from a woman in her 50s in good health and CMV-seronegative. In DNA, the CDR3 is TGTGCTAGCAGCCCGCGGGTAGGGGCCAACGTCCTGACTTTC. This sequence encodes CASSPRVGANVLTF. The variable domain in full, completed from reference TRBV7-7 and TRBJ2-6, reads GAGVSQSPRYKVTKRGQDVTLRCDPISSHATLYWYQQALGQGPEFLTYFNYEAQPDKSGLPSDRFSAERPEGSISTLTIQRTEQRDSAMYRCASSPRVGANVLTFGAGSRLTVL.